This T cell receptor (beta chain) originates from a study of shared clonotypes between healthy human individuals. Study conclusions and caveats: Sampling involved blood alone; tissue repertoires likely differ. All-four-donor shared clonotypes had higher generation probabilities than non-shared clonotypes did.

With 3 bases clipped from V and 9 bases from J, the junction kept 18 bases outside the gene matches. The CDR3 runs 17 residues. CDR1 is MNHNS, CDR2 SASEGT, per germline. With regard to this clone: As yet, its antigen is unknown.

Original data processing: Filtering differed because ImmunoSEQ produced junction-only sequences that carried no quality scores. TCRdb keeps only in-frame clones here, not all; method: immunoSEQ multiplex PCR. V, J and clone size reflect that table, while D and trimming were determined from the DNA. The repertoire includes approximately 2.1 million clones, over 85% of them detected once, and roughly 0.36% sits in the top ten. The rearrangement uses TRBV6-1 and TRBJ2-5; 8 nucleotides agree with TRBD1. This TCR derives from a man younger than 30 in good health. Some clones in this sample may be carry-over from other donors' samples. Sequencing input: naive CD4+ T cells from PBMCs. Subset defined: CD45RA+ positively selected. CDR3 loop: CASSDRVGPGGRMPQYF. The CDR3 DNA follows: TGTGCCAGCAGTGATAGAGTTGGGCCAGGGGGCAGGATGCCCCAGTACTTC.